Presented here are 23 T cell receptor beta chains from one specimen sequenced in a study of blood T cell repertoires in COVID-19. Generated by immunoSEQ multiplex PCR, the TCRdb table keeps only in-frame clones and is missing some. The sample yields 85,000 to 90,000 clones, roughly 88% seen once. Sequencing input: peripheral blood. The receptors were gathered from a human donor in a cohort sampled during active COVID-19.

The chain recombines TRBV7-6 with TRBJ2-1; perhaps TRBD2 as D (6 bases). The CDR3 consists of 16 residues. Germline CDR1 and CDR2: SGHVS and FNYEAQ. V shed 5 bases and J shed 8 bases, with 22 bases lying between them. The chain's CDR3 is CASSPGGGAAKYEQFF. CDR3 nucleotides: TGTGCCAGCAGCCCCGGCGGAGGGGCGGCCAAGTATGAGCAGTTCTTC.

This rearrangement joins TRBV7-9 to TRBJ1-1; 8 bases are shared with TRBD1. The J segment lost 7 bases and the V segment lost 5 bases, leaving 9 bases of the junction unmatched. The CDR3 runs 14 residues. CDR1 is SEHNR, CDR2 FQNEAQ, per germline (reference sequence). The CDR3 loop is CASSPIQGAGEAFF. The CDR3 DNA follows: TGTGCCAGCAGCCCTATCCAGGGGGCGGGTGAAGCTTTCTTT.

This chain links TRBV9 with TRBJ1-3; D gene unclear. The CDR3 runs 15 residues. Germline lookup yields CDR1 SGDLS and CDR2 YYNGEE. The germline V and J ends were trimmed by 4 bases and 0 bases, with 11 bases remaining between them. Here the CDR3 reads CASSPMTGSGNTIYF. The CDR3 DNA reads TGTGCCAGCAGCCCGATGACGGGCTCTGGAAACACCATATATTTT.

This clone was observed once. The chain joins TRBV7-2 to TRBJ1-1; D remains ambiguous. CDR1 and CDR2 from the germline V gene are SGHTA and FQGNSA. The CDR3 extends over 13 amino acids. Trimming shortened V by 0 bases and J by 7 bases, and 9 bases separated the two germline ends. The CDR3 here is CASSLAPGGEAFF. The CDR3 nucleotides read TGTGCCAGCAGCTTAGCGCCCGGAGGTGAAGCTTTCTTT.

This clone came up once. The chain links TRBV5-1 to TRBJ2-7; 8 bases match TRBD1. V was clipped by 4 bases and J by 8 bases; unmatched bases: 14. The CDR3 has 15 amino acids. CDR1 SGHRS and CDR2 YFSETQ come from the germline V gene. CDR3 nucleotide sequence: TGCGCCAGCAGCCCGGAAGCCTCAGGGGGCGCGCAGCAGTACTTC. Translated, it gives CASSPEASGGAQQYF.

The CDR3 reads CASKGTGGNTGELFF. CDR3 nucleotide sequence: TGTGCCAGCAAAGGGACAGGGGGCAACACCGGGGAGCTGTTTTTT. V usage is TRBV2 and J usage is TRBJ2-2; 12 nucleotides agree with TRBD1. The CDR3 has 15 residues. V lost 7 bases, J lost 2 bases, and 2 bases stayed unmatched. Per germline, CDR1 SNHLY and CDR2 FYNNEI.

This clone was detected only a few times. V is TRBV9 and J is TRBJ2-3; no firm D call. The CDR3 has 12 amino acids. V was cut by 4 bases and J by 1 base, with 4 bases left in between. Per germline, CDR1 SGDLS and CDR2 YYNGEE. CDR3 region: CASSPGTDTQYF. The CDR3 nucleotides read TGTGCCAGCAGCCCGGGCACAGATACGCAGTATTTT.

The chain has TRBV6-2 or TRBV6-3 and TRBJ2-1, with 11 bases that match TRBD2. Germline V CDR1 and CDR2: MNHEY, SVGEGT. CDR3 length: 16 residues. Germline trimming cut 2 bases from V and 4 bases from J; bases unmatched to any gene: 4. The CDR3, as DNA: TGTGCCAGCAGTTACACACTAGCGGGGGCGTACAATGAGCAGTTCTTC. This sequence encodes CASSYTLAGAYNEQFF.

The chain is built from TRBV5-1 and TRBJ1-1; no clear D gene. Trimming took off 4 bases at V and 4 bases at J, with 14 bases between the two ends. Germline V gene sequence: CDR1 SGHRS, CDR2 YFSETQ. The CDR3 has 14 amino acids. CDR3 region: CASSPSGVGTEAFF. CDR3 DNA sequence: TGCGCCAGCAGCCCTAGCGGAGTTGGCACTGAAGCTTTCTTT. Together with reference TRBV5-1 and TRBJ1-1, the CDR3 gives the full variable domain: KAGVTQTPRYLIKTRGQQVTLSCSPISGHRSVSWYQQTPGQGLQFLFEYFSETQRNKGNFPGRFSGRQFSNSRSEMNVSTLELGDSALYLCASSPSGVGTEAFFGQGTRLTVV.

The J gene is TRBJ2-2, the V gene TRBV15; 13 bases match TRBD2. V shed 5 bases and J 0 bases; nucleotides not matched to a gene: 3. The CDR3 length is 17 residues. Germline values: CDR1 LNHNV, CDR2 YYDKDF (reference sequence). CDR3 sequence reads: CATSGTSGTPNTGELFF. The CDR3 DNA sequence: TGTGCCACCAGCGGGACTAGCGGGACTCCGAACACCGGGGAGCTGTTTTTT.

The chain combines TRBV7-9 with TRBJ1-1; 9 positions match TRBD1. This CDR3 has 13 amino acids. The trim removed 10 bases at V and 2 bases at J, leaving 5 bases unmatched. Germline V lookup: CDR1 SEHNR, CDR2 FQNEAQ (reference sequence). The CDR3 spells CATEGQGNTEAFF. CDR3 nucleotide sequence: TGTGCCACCGAGGGACAGGGAAACACTGAAGCTTTCTTT.

The DNA for the CDR3 is TGTGCCAGCTCTACCCGGGGTTCACCCCTCCACTTT. It specifies CASSTRGSPLHF. The chain employs TRBV11-2 and TRBJ1-6; D ambiguous. The CDR3 totals 12 residues. V was shortened by 8 bases and J by 9 bases, with 11 bases between the two germline ends. Germline CDR1 SGHAT, CDR2 FQNNGV.

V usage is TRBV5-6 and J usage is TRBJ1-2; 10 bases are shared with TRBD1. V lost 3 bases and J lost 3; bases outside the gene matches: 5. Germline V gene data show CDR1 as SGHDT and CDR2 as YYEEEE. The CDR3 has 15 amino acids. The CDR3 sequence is CASSSAGTGDYGYTF. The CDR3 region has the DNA TGTGCCAGCAGCTCTGCCGGGACAGGGGACTATGGCTACACCTTC.

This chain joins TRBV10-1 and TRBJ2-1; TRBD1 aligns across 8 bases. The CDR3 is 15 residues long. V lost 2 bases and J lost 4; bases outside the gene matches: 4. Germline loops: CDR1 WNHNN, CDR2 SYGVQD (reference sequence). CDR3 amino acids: CASSEGQGAYNEQFF. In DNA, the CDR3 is TGCGCCAGCAGTGAGGGCCAGGGGGCATACAATGAGCAGTTCTTC.

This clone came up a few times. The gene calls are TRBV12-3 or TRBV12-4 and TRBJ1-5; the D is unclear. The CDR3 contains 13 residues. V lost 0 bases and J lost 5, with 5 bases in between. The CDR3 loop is CASSLAVDQPQHF. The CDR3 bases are TGTGCCAGCAGTTTAGCCGTCGATCAGCCCCAGCATTTT.

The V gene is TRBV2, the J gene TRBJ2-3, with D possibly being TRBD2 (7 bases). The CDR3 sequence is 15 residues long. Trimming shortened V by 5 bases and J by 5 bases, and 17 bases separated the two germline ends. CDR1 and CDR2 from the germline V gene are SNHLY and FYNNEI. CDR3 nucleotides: TGTGCCAGCAGTTCCGGACTAGGGGGGGGAGATACGCAGTATTTT. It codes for CASSSGLGGGDTQYF.

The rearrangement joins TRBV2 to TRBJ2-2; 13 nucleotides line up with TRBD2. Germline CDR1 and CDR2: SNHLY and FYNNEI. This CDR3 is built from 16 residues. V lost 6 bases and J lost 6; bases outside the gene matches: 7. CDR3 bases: TGTGCCAGCAGACGGACTAGCGGGAGATGGGCCGGGGAGCTGTTTTTT. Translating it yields CASRRTSGRWAGELFF.

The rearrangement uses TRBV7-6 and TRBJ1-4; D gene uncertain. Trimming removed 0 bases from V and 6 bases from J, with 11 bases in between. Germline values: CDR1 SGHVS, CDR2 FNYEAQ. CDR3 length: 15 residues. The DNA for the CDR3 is TGTGCCAGCAGCTTAGCCGGGGAAACCGATGAAAAACTGTTTTTT. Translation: CASSLAGETDEKLFF.

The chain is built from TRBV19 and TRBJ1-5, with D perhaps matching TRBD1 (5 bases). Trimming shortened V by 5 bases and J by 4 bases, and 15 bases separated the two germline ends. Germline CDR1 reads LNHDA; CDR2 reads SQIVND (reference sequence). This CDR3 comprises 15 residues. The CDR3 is CASSVQWGANQPQHF. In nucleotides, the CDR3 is TGTGCCAGTAGTGTCCAGTGGGGCGCAAATCAGCCCCAGCATTTT.

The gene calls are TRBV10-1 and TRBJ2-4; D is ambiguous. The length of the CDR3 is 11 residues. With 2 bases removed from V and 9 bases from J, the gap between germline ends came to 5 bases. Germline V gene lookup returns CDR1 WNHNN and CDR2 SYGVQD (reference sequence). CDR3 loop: CASSEIGIQYF. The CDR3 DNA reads TGCGCCAGCAGTGAGATCGGCATTCAGTACTTC.

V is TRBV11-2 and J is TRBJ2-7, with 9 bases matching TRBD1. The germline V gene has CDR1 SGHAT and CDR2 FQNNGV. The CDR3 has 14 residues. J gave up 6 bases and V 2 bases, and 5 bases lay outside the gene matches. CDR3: CASSLNRGRSEQYF. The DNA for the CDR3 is TGTGCCAGCAGCTTAAACAGGGGGCGAAGCGAGCAGTACTTC.

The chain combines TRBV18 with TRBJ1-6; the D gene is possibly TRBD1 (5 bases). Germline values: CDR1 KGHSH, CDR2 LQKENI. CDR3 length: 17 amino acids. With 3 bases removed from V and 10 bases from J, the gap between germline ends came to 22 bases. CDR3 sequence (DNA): TGTGCCAGCTCACCGAATGAGAGTGGGGGGACTAACTCACCCCTCCACTTT. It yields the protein CASSPNESGGTNSPLHF. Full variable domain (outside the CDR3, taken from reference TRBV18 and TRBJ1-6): NAGVMQNPRHLVRRRGQEARLRCSPMKGHSHVYWYRQLPEEGLKFMVYLQKENIIDESGMPKERFSAEFPKEGPSILRIQQVVRGDSAAYFCASSPNESGGTNSPLHFGNGTRLTVT.

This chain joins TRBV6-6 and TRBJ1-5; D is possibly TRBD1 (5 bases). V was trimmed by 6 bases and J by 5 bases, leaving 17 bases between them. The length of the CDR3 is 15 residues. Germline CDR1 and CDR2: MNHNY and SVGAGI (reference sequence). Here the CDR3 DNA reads TGTGCCAGCAGGTACCTTAGAGGAGGGGATCAGCCCCAGCATTTT. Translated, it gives CASRYLRGGDQPQHF.